This T cell receptor beta chain was sequenced for a study of T cells in Graves' hyperthyroidism and ophthalmopathy. Study-level findings and limits: Appearing also in blood were most of the thyroid clonotypes expanded above 0.001.

This clonotype was detected only a few times. The antigen remains unidentified. V was clipped by 6 bases and J by 4 bases, with 13 bases between them. Germline V lookup: CDR1 MNHNS, CDR2 SASEGT. This CDR3 has 13 amino acids. Researchers amplified the TCR beta CDR3 regions from RNA transcripts. HTBI primers were the set used in a first-round RT-PCR of the TCR CDR3. TCRdb independently ran MiXCR on the multiplex PCR reads; one entry per CDR3 protein. The table records fewer than 300,000 distinct CDR3 sequences, 13% to 15% of them present only once. The sequenced sample consisted of blood. This chain uses TRBV6-1 with TRBJ2-7; D unclear. The TCR sequence derives from a woman aged 45-59 years with Graves' hyperthyroidism that later progressed to Graves' ophthalmopathy. CDR3 coding DNA: TGTGCCAGCAGCCCGCCCCCGACGTACGAGCAGTACTTC. It specifies CASSPPPTYEQYF.